The 20 T cell receptor beta chains below come from one sample, sequenced in a study of lymphopenia after photon versus proton radiotherapy. This table comes from immunoSEQ multiplex PCR, and its TCRdb copy is limited to in-frame clones, with some not included. Of approximately 66,000 clones in the sample, approximately 83% were seen once. Sample: peripheral blood, taken from a patient treated with photon-based radiotherapy. The receptors originated from a middle-aged man with gastric cancer.

The genes are TRBV5-6 and TRBJ1-5, with D unresolved. The CDR3 has 16 residues. V was cut by 4 bases and J by 0 bases, with 14 bases left in between. Germline-derived CDR1 and CDR2 are SGHDT and YYEEEE. The CDR3 is CASSAHGVNSNQPQHF. The DNA for the CDR3 is TGTGCCAGCAGCGCACATGGGGTTAATAGCAATCAGCCCCAGCATTTT. The full variable domain, rest sourced from reference TRBV5-6 and TRBJ1-5, is DAGVTQSPTHLIKTRGQQVTLRCSPKSGHDTVSWYQQALGQGPQFIFQYYEEEERQRGNFPDRFSGHQFPNYSSELNVNALLLGDSALYLCASSAHGVNSNQPQHFGDGTRLSIL.

The chain uses TRBV2 and TRBJ2-2; the D gene is possibly TRBD2 (6 bases). The V end lost 7 bases, the J end lost 4 bases, and 16 bases lay between the germline ends. Germline CDR1 and CDR2: SNHLY and FYNNEI. The CDR3 covers 15 residues. The chain's CDR3 is CASTYFSGGTGELFF. In DNA, the CDR3 is TGTGCCAGCACTTACTTTTCCGGGGGCACCGGGGAGCTGTTTTTT.

Comments on this clone: At one end the junction does not follow the germline gene, possibly because of a read error. The chain employs TRBV7-9 and TRBJ1-1; perhaps TRBD1 as D (6 bases). The CDR3 covers 17 residues. CDR1 and CDR2 (germline): SEHNR, FQNEAQ (reference sequence). The CDR3 reads CASRLGIRGGLYTEAFF. The CDR3 nucleotides read TGTGCCAGCAGATTAGGGATAAGGGGGGGCTTGTACACTGAAGCTTTCTTT.

The rearrangement joins TRBV7-9 to TRBJ1-4; D unclear. Germline V gene data show CDR1 as SEHNR and CDR2 as FQNEAQ (reference sequence). V gave up 5 bases and J gave up 4 bases, with 11 bases separating them. CDR3 length equals 14 residues. The CDR3 loop is CASSHRANNEKLFF. The CDR3 nucleotides read TGTGCCAGCAGCCACAGAGCCAATAATGAAAAACTGTTTTTT.

The chain couples TRBV6-1 to TRBJ2-3; no reliable D call. There are 14 residues in the CDR3. Trimming removed 3 bases at V and 3 bases at J, with 10 bases between. The germline CDR1 and CDR2 sequences are MNHNS and SASEGT. CDR3: CASSDGLATDTQYF. CDR3 nucleotides: TGTGCCAGCAGTGATGGCCTCGCTACAGATACGCAGTATTTT.

The V and J genes are TRBV29-1 and TRBJ2-7; D possibly corresponds to TRBD1 (5 bases). The germline gives CDR1 SQVTM, CDR2 ANQGSEA. The V end was cut by 1 base, the J end by 3 bases, with 7 bases between. The CDR3 has 12 amino acids. In DNA, the CDR3 is TGCAGCGTTGAAGTGGGGCGCTACGAGCAGTACTTC. It translates to CSVEVGRYEQYF.

V is TRBV19 and J is TRBJ1-2, with a weak D call TRBD1 (6 bases). Trimming removed 4 bases at V and 5 bases at J, with 11 bases between. The CDR3 is 13 residues long. Germline CDR1 reads LNHDA; CDR2 reads SQIVND (reference sequence). The CDR3 nucleotides are TGTGCCAGTAGTAGGGACACAACTTATGGCTACACCTTC. It specifies CASSRDTTYGYTF.

The rearrangement links TRBV27 to TRBJ2-1, with 10 bases lining up with TRBD2. CDR1 and CDR2 from the germline V gene are MNHEY and SMNVEV (reference sequence). V was pared by 3 bases and J by 4 bases, with 3 bases of the junction left unmatched. The CDR3 consists of 15 residues. DNA of the CDR3: TGTGCCAGCAGTTTTGTGACTAGCGGGTACAATGAGCAGTTCTTC. This translates into CASSFVTSGYNEQFF.

This chain joins TRBV30 and TRBJ1-2; 7 bases line up with TRBD1. This CDR3 is built from 14 residues. J lost 3 bases, V lost 5 bases, and 9 bases had no gene match. Germline V gene sequence: CDR1 GTSNPN, CDR2 SVGIG (reference sequence). The CDR3 coding sequence is TGTGCCTGGCTCGGGACAGCCAGGTACTATGGCTACACCTTC. This encodes CAWLGTARYYGYTF.

The CDR3 DNA is TGTGCCAGCAGCAAAGCTGCCGGGACAGAGTATAATTCACCCCTCCACTTT. Protein product: CASSKAAGTEYNSPLHF. The J gene is TRBJ1-6, the V gene TRBV7-8; 7 bases are a match to TRBD1. Germline values: CDR1 SGHVS, CDR2 FQNEAQ. J gave up 4 bases and V 5 bases, and 11 bases lay outside the gene matches. CDR3 length: 17 amino acids.

CDR3 residues: CASSSLGPNYGYTF. The CDR3 coding sequence is TGTGCCAGCAGTTCCCTAGGACCGAACTATGGCTACACCTTC. The chain couples TRBV27 to TRBJ1-2; D remains ambiguous. The CDR3 has 14 amino acids. Trimming pared 4 bases from V and 2 bases from J, leaving 11 bases between. Germline CDR1 MNHEY, CDR2 SMNVEV (reference sequence).

This chain's CDR3 is CASSLEWVPRNTEAFF. The CDR3 DNA reads TGTGCCAGCAGCTTAGAATGGGTTCCTAGGAACACTGAAGCTTTCTTT. The rearrangement joins TRBV7-8 to TRBJ1-1; D uncertain. This CDR3 comprises 16 residues. Germline V gene data show CDR1 as SGHVS and CDR2 as FQNEAQ. V lost 1 base and J lost 1, with 13 bases in between. Full variable domain (missing parts from reference TRBV7-8 and TRBJ1-1): GAGVSQSPRYKVAKRGQDVALRCDPISGHVSLFWYQQALGQGPEFLTYFQNEAQLDKSGLPSDRFFAERPEGSVSTLKIQRTQQEDSAVYLCASSLEWVPRNTEAFFGQGTRLTVV.

The chain is built from TRBV4-1 and TRBJ1-2; D gene unclear. CDR1 is MGHRA and CDR2 is YSYEKL in the germline V gene. Trimming stripped 3 bases from V and 0 bases from J, with 14 bases between. The CDR3 has 16 amino acids. The CDR3 nucleotides are TGCGCCAGCAGCCAGGCTACGTCGGTCACTAACTATGGCTACACCTTC. Protein sequence: CASSQATSVTNYGYTF.

The J gene is TRBJ2-5, the V gene TRBV19, with D possibly matching TRBD1 (6 bases). The germline V and J ends were trimmed by 4 bases and 4 bases, with 13 bases remaining between them. Germline CDR1 and CDR2: LNHDA and SQIVND (reference sequence). The CDR3 sequence is 14 residues long. The CDR3 loop is CASSRAGVRETQYF. In DNA form, the CDR3 reads TGTGCCAGTAGTAGAGCAGGGGTCAGAGAGACCCAGTACTTC.

J is TRBJ1-2 and V is TRBV7-2; tentative D call: TRBD1 (5 bases). The CDR3 consists of 14 residues. Per germline, CDR1 SGHTA and CDR2 FQGNSA. Trimming cost V 1 base and J 4 bases, with 10 bases left between them. CDR3 loop: CASSLGGTAYGYTF. Here the CDR3 DNA reads TGTGCCAGCAGCTTAGGGGGCACGGCCTATGGCTACACCTTC.

V gene TRBV11-2 combines with J gene TRBJ1-1, with D possibly matching TRBD1 (5 bases). With 0 bases removed from V and 1 base from J, the gap between germline ends came to 12 bases. The length of the CDR3 is 16 residues. CDR1 is SGHAT, CDR2 FQNNGV, per germline. CDR3 DNA: TGTGCCAGCAGCTTAGATTTAGGGGCTACGAACACTGAAGCTTTCTTT. This codes for CASSLDLGATNTEAFF.

This clone was counted a few times. The chain carries TRBV7-9 and TRBJ1-4; D possibly corresponds to TRBD1 (5 bases). Germline lookup yields CDR1 SEHNR and CDR2 FQNEAQ (reference sequence). V was clipped by 2 bases and J by 1 base, with 11 bases between them. CDR3 length: 16 residues. Here the CDR3 reads CASSLSTQGTNEKLFF. The CDR3 coding sequence is TGTGCCAGCAGCTTATCCACTCAGGGAACTAATGAAAAACTGTTTTTT.

The chain combines TRBV30 with TRBJ1-1; tentatively, D is TRBD1 (5 bases). The germline CDR1 and CDR2 sequences are GTSNPN and SVGIG (reference sequence). This CDR3 is 13 amino acids long. Trimming removed 3 bases from V and 3 bases from J, with 11 bases in between. CDR3 residues: CAWSQGGDTEAFF. CDR3 coding DNA: TGTGCCTGGAGCCAAGGAGGGGACACTGAAGCTTTCTTT.

CDR3 in DNA: TGTGCCAGTAGTTCAGACAGGCTTCAGCCCCAGCATTTT. Its protein is CASSSDRLQPQHF. This chain uses TRBV19 with TRBJ1-5, with D perhaps matching TRBD1 (6 bases). V dropped 5 bases and J dropped 6 bases, with 11 bases sitting between them. CDR3 length: 13 residues. Germline CDR1 is LNHDA and CDR2 is SQIVND (reference sequence).

The genes are TRBV11-2 and TRBJ1-1, with D possibly being TRBD1 (6 bases). CDR3 size: 13 residues. V was shortened by 1 base and J by 9 bases, with 12 bases between the two germline ends. CDR1 is SGHAT and CDR2 is FQNNGV in the germline V gene. This CDR3 reads CASSLARDTQAFF. CDR3 DNA: TGTGCCAGCAGCTTAGCCCGGGACACCCAAGCTTTCTTT.